Presented here are 26 T cell receptor beta chains from one specimen sequenced in a study of the immune and genomic landscape of osteosarcoma. The method was immunoSEQ multiplex PCR; TCRdb's version includes in-frame clones alone and lacks a portion of them. The sample carries 710 or so clones, about 80% recorded once. Sequenced material: metastatic tumor tissue from the lung. These receptors were obtained from a boy aged 5 to 17 with osteosarcoma.

This chain connects TRBV27 to TRBJ2-1, with D possibly being TRBD1 or TRBD2 (5 bases each). The V and J ends lost 6 bases and 0 bases respectively, with 9 bases between them. This CDR3 is built from 14 residues. CDR1 and CDR2 (germline): MNHEY, SMNVEV (reference sequence). This CDR3 reads CASSRDDSYNEQFF. The CDR3 DNA follows: TGTGCCAGCAGCCGGGACGACTCCTACAATGAGCAGTTCTTC.

J is TRBJ2-7 and V is TRBV7-2; the D gene is possibly TRBD2 (6 bases). Trimming took off 5 bases at V and 9 bases at J, with 29 bases between the two ends. Germline V gene data show CDR1 as SGHTA and CDR2 as FQGNSA. CDR3 length: 17 residues. DNA of the CDR3: TGTGCCAGCAGCCCGCGGCATAGCGGAGCCCCCTTACGCGGGCAGTACTTC. Translation: CASSPRHSGAPLRGQYF.

The chain has TRBV7-3 and TRBJ2-7; 9 bases agree with TRBD2. Germline V lookup: CDR1 SGHTA, CDR2 FQGTGA. V gave up 2 bases and J gave up 5 bases; unmatched junction bases: 7. The CDR3 spans 15 residues. The CDR3 is CASSLGFSGRNEQYF. CDR3 sequence (DNA): TGTGCCAGCAGCTTAGGGTTTAGCGGGAGAAACGAGCAGTACTTC.

The rearrangement uses TRBV5-5 and TRBJ2-7; TRBD1 aligns across 7 bases. CDR3 length: 15 residues. The V segment lost 4 bases and the J segment 3 bases; nucleotides outside the gene matches: 10. Germline V gene data show CDR1 as SGHKS and CDR2 as YYEKEE (reference sequence). This CDR3 is CASSPEQGFYYEQYF. The CDR3 bases are TGTGCCAGCAGCCCAGAACAGGGGTTCTACTACGAGCAGTACTTC.

This clone came up a few times. The gene calls are TRBV19 and TRBJ1-1; 7 bases agree with TRBD1. The CDR3 sequence is 16 residues long. Germline-derived CDR1 and CDR2 are LNHDA and SQIVND (reference sequence). The ends lost 4 bases at V and 0 bases at J; junction bases unmatched: 8. CDR3 protein: CASSRKGQLMNTEAFF. In DNA form, the CDR3 reads TGTGCCAGTAGTAGAAAGGGACAGCTAATGAACACTGAAGCTTTCTTT.

For this clone: One junction end disagrees with the germline gene, perhaps due to a read error. V is TRBV4-3 and J is TRBJ2-6, with 8 bases aligning to TRBD1. Germline values: CDR1 LGHNA, CDR2 YSLEER. The CDR3 is 15 amino acids. The CDR3 DNA is TGCGCCAGCAGCCTCCAGGGGGCTGGGCCCAACGTCCTGACTTTC. This sequence encodes CASSLQGAGPNVLTF.

The chain couples TRBV28 to TRBJ2-1, with 10 bases fitting TRBD2. CDR3 size: 15 residues. Germline trimming cut 5 bases from V and 6 bases from J; bases unmatched to any gene: 7. Germline assignment: CDR1 MDHEN and CDR2 SYDVKM. The CDR3 sequence: CASSPIAGGFNEQFF. The CDR3 DNA reads as TGTGCCAGCAGTCCAATAGCGGGGGGCTTCAATGAGCAGTTCTTC.

In this sample, this clone turned up once. The rearrangement links TRBV7-2 to TRBJ2-1; D is undetermined. This CDR3 region has 14 residues. The ends were cut back, 5 bases at V and 14 bases at J, with 22 bases in the middle. Per the germline V gene, CDR1 is SGHTA and CDR2 is FQGNSA. In nucleotides, the CDR3 is TGTGCCAGCAGCCAGGCCGCGGACCTTCAAAGGGAGTTCTTC. Translation gives CASSQAADLQREFF. Drawing the rest from reference TRBV7-2 and TRBJ2-1, the complete variable domain is GAGVSQSPSNKVTEKGKDVELRCDPISGHTALYWYRQSLGQGLEFLIYFQGNSAPDKSGLPSDRFSAERTGGSVSTLTIQRTQQEDSAVYLCASSQAADLQREFFGPGTRLTVL.

This clone was counted a few times. The V gene is TRBV11-2, the J gene TRBJ2-1; TRBD2 matches at 12 bases. The CDR3 sequence is 15 residues long. The V gene end was trimmed by 4 bases and the J gene end by 4 bases; junction bases not matched to a gene: 2. The germline V gene encodes CDR1 SGHAT and CDR2 FQNNGV. CDR3 in amino acids: CASSSLAGGYNEQFF. The CDR3 DNA is TGTGCCAGCAGCTCGCTAGCGGGAGGGTACAATGAGCAGTTCTTC.

The chain joins TRBV2 to TRBJ1-1; TRBD1 is a possible D gene (5 bases). From germline, CDR1 is SNHLY and CDR2 FYNNEI. V gave up 8 bases and J gave up 6 bases, with 16 bases separating them. The CDR3 is 13 amino acids. The CDR3 bases are TGTGCCAGCCTTGAAGAGGGGTTATCTGAAGCTTTCTTT. Translating it yields CASLEEGLSEAFF.

This clone was observed a handful of times. The rearrangement uses TRBV19 and TRBJ1-1; perhaps TRBD1 as D (6 bases). The germline CDR1 and CDR2 sequences are LNHDA and SQIVND (reference sequence). The CDR3 spans 12 residues. Trimming took off 11 bases at V and 3 bases at J, with 13 bases between the two ends. The CDR3 nucleotides read TGTGCCGCAGGACAGCCGTACACTGAAGCTTTCTTT. It encodes CAAGQPYTEAFF.

The chain combines TRBV11-2 with TRBJ1-2, with a tentative D call TRBD1 (5 bases). Trimming took off 5 bases at V and 3 bases at J, with 25 bases between the two ends. The CDR3 is 18 amino acids. Germline CDR1 SGHAT, CDR2 FQNNGV. The CDR3 loop reads CASSDQLMRGAQHYGYTF. CDR3 nucleotides: TGTGCCAGCAGCGACCAGCTCATGCGTGGGGCGCAGCACTATGGCTACACCTTC.

J is TRBJ2-7 and V is TRBV28; TRBD1 might be the D (5 bases). Trimming took 5 bases from V and 2 from J, leaving 22 bases between them. The CDR3 has 17 amino acids. The V gene's germline CDR1 is MDHEN and CDR2 SYDVKM. DNA of the CDR3: TGTGCCAGCAGTCCCTGGATGGCACAGGCCCTTACCTACGAGCAGTACTTC. It yields the protein CASSPWMAQALTYEQYF.

This chain connects TRBV6-1 to TRBJ2-6; D not certain. This CDR3 contains 14 residues. Trimming left V 5 bases short and J 0 bases short, with 5 bases between. Germline loops: CDR1 MNHNS, CDR2 SASEGT. The CDR3 loop reads CASSWISGANVLTF. The CDR3 DNA is TGTGCCAGCAGTTGGATCTCTGGGGCCAACGTCCTGACTTTC.

The genes are TRBV11-1 and TRBJ2-5; 9 bases map to TRBD2. Germline CDR1 is SGHAT and CDR2 is FQDESV (reference sequence). This CDR3 contains 16 residues. Germline trimming cut 3 bases from V and 4 bases from J; bases unmatched to any gene: 9. CDR3 nucleotides: TGTGCCAGCAGCTTCGGGCTAGCGGGGATGGGAGAGACCCAGTACTTC. This encodes CASSFGLAGMGETQYF.

A few counts support this clone. Here the CDR3 reads CATSRERNARVGLAVNTGELFF. The CDR3 DNA follows: TGTGCCACCAGCAGAGAGCGAAACGCTAGGGTAGGACTAGCGGTTAACACCGGGGAGCTGTTTTTT. The chain employs TRBV15 and TRBJ2-2, with 10 bases matching TRBD2. Trimming cost V 0 bases and J 2 bases; bases outside gene matches: 18. The germline CDR1 and CDR2 sequences are LNHNV and YYDKDF (reference sequence). The CDR3 has 22 residues.

This rearrangement joins TRBV10-2 to TRBJ1-1, with TRBD1 matching over 7 bases. The CDR3 contains 13 residues. CDR1 and CDR2 (germline): WSHSY, SAAADI. The J segment lost 1 base and the V segment lost 6 bases, leaving 2 bases of the junction unmatched. The CDR3 DNA is TGCGCCAGCAGGGGACAGAAGAACACTGAAGCTTTCTTT. Translation: CASRGQKNTEAFF.

This chain links TRBV7-2 with TRBJ1-1; D may be TRBD1 (6 bases). Germline V CDR1 and CDR2: SGHTA, FQGNSA. Trimming removed 3 bases from V and 8 bases from J, with 10 bases in between. CDR3 length: 12 residues. CDR3: CASSLGGPEAFF. CDR3 sequence (DNA): TGTGCCAGCAGCTTGGGGGGGCCAGAAGCTTTCTTT. The entire variable domain, with the rest obtained from reference TRBV7-2 and TRBJ1-1, is as follows: GAGVSQSPSNKVTEKGKDVELRCDPISGHTALYWYRQSLGQGLEFLIYFQGNSAPDKSGLPSDRFSAERTGGSVSTLTIQRTQQEDSAVYLCASSLGGPEAFFGQGTRLTVV.

The chain employs TRBV6-1 and TRBJ1-6, with D uncertain. Deletions cut 5 bases from V and 4 bases from J, with 6 bases between. From germline, CDR1 is MNHNS and CDR2 SASEGT. The CDR3 runs to 13 residues. As DNA, the CDR3 is TGTGCCAGCAGTCAGCGATATAATTCACCCCTCCACTTT. Amino acid sequence: CASSQRYNSPLHF.

CDR3 loop: CASSLDPGAYEQYF. Written as DNA, the CDR3 is TGTGCCAGCAGCTTGGATCCGGGGGCCTACGAGCAGTACTTC. This chain joins TRBV7-2 and TRBJ2-7, with D possibly being TRBD2 (6 bases). This CDR3 has 14 amino acids. Trimming stripped 3 bases from V and 2 bases from J, with 11 bases between. Per germline, CDR1 SGHTA and CDR2 FQGNSA.

The chain carries TRBV5-6 and TRBJ1-2; D not resolved. The CDR3 consists of 13 residues. Trimming took 5 bases from V and 2 from J, leaving 10 bases between them. Germline V gene sequence: CDR1 SGHDT, CDR2 YYEEEE. The CDR3 loop reads CASRIDTNYGYTF. The CDR3 DNA is TGTGCCAGCAGAATTGACACGAACTATGGCTACACCTTC.

The chain couples TRBV6-6 to TRBJ1-1; no reliable D call. This CDR3 contains 15 residues. The germline V and J ends were trimmed by 0 bases and 0 bases, with 8 bases remaining between them. The V gene's germline CDR1 is MNHNY and CDR2 SVGAGI (reference sequence). The CDR3: CASSYSREMNTEAFF. In DNA, the CDR3 is TGTGCCAGCAGTTACTCGAGAGAGATGAACACTGAAGCTTTCTTT.

The V call is TRBV28, the J call TRBJ1-5, with TRBD1 as a possible D gene (5 bases). The V end lost 5 bases, the J end lost 6 bases, and 29 bases lay between the germline ends. CDR3 size: 19 residues. Germline CDR1 MDHEN, CDR2 SYDVKM. In DNA, the CDR3 is TGTGCCAGCAGTCCTACATTCGAAGAGTTTGGGGGGATGGTTCAGCCCCAGCATTTT. It specifies CASSPTFEEFGGMVQPQHF.

The V gene is TRBV11-2, the J gene TRBJ2-6; no clear D gene. This CDR3 has 20 amino acids. V lost 0 bases and J lost 4, with 22 bases in between. Germline CDR1 and CDR2: SGHAT and FQNNGV. CDR3: CASSLDGLTAGRSGANVLTF. DNA for the CDR3: TGTGCCAGCAGCTTAGATGGTTTAACCGCCGGGCGGTCCGGGGCCAACGTCCTGACTTTC.

The V and J genes are TRBV2 and TRBJ1-1, with D unclear. Germline loops: CDR1 SNHLY, CDR2 FYNNEI. The CDR3 length is 14 residues. Deletions cut 4 bases from V and 0 bases from J, with 9 bases between. The CDR3 loop reads CASSVEGLNTEAFF. The CDR3 DNA reads TGTGCCAGCAGTGTTGAGGGTCTGAACACTGAAGCTTTCTTT. The variable domain in full, with the rest retrieved from reference TRBV2 and TRBJ1-1, is EPEVTQTPSHQVTQMGQEVILRCVPISNHLYFYWYRQILGQKVEFLVSFYNNEISEKSEIFDDQFSVERPDGSNFTLKIRSTKLEDSAMYFCASSVEGLNTEAFFGQGTRLTVV.

This chain uses TRBV11-2 with TRBJ2-1; 8 nucleotides agree with TRBD2. CDR3 size: 15 residues. After removal of 2 bases from V and 3 bases from J, the junction contained 3 bases not matched to a gene. CDR1 is SGHAT, CDR2 FQNNGV, per germline. In nucleotides, the CDR3 is TGTGCCAGCAGCTTACAAGCGGGGGTCTACAATGAGCAGTTCTTC. This codes for CASSLQAGVYNEQFF.